The 9 T cell receptor beta chains below were found in one sample sequenced in a study of T cells in Graves' hyperthyroidism and ophthalmopathy. Amplified TCR beta CDR3 regions came from RNA transcripts. The HTBI primer set served for first-round RT-PCR of the TCR CDR3. TCRdb reprocessed the multiplex PCR reads with MiXCR, giving one entry per CDR3 protein. The sample lists around 520,000 distinct CDR3 sequences, 14% occurring once. Sequencing input: blood. The receptors stem from a woman aged 35 to 49 with Graves' hyperthyroidism.

This clonotype has only a few counts. The chain carries TRBV10-3 and TRBJ1-6; no clear D gene. CDR1 is ENHRY, CDR2 SYGVKD, per germline. This CDR3 has 13 amino acids. Trimming stripped 3 bases from V and 7 bases from J, with 7 bases between. The CDR3 DNA is TGTGCCATCAGTGATGAGGGAAATTCACCCCTCCACTTT. Protein: CAISDEGNSPLHF.

This clonotype was recorded at least ten times. The chain couples TRBV2 to TRBJ1-1; tentatively, D is TRBD1 (6 bases). The CDR3 consists of 15 residues. Germline V gene lookup returns CDR1 SNHLY and CDR2 FYNNEI. V lost 4 bases, J lost 0 bases, and 12 bases lay in between. CDR3 bases: TGTGCCAGCAGTGTCGAGGGGGTGGTGAACACTGAAGCTTTCTTT. Amino acids: CASSVEGVVNTEAFF.

This clonotype came up many times. The V call is TRBV28, the J call TRBJ2-1; D is possibly TRBD1 (6 bases). Germline V gene sequence: CDR1 MDHEN, CDR2 SYDVKM. V was cut by 8 bases and J by 5 bases, with 22 bases left in between. This CDR3 spans 16 amino acids. CDR3: CASLNGAVGQNNEQFF. In nucleotides, the CDR3 is TGTGCCAGCTTAAACGGGGCTGTGGGACAAAACAATGAGCAGTTCTTC.

This clonotype was observed a handful of times. The chain is built from TRBV7-8 and TRBJ2-3; TRBD2 agrees at 8 bases. The CDR3 has 15 residues. With V trimmed by 0 bases and J by 2 bases, 1 base remained unmatched. Germline assignment: CDR1 SGHVS and CDR2 FQNEAQ. The CDR3 reads CASSLAAGVTDTQYF. DNA of the CDR3: TGTGCCAGCAGCTTAGCAGCGGGAGTCACAGATACGCAGTATTTT. Complete variable domain (other parts from reference TRBV7-8 and TRBJ2-3): GAGVSQSPRYKVAKRGQDVALRCDPISGHVSLFWYQQALGQGPEFLTYFQNEAQLDKSGLPSDRFFAERPEGSVSTLKIQRTQQEDSAVYLCASSLAAGVTDTQYFGPGTRLTVL.

This clonotype was seen many times. The rearrangement uses TRBV12-3 or TRBV12-4 and TRBJ2-3; D is undetermined. There are 14 residues in the CDR3. V lost 6 bases, J lost 0 bases, and 10 bases lay in between. The CDR3 DNA follows: TGTGCCAGCAGACATATCGGGAGCACAGATACGCAGTATTTT. Protein: CASRHIGSTDTQYF.

CDR3 in DNA: TGTGCCAGCAGTTACTCTTCGACTCTGACGGGACAGCCCCAGCATTTT. Translated: CASSYSSTLTGQPQHF. This rearrangement joins TRBV6-2 or TRBV6-3 to TRBJ1-5, with unresolved D. V lost 0 bases, J lost 7 bases, and 16 bases lay in between. This CDR3 spans 16 amino acids. Germline CDR1 and CDR2: MNHEY and SVGEGT.

A few counts support this clonotype. The V gene is TRBV5-1, the J gene TRBJ2-3; 8 bases fit TRBD1. Germline assignment: CDR1 SGHRS and CDR2 YFSETQ. This CDR3 has 15 amino acids. The V gene end was trimmed by 0 bases and the J gene end by 2 bases; junction bases not matched to a gene: 2. The CDR3 protein is CASSLGQGYTDTQYF. CDR3 DNA sequence: TGCGCCAGCAGCTTGGGACAGGGGTACACAGATACGCAGTATTTT.

This clonotype was seen at least ten times. The V gene is TRBV13, the J gene TRBJ2-7; D possibly corresponds to TRBD1 (6 bases). The V end lost 9 bases, the J end lost 5 bases, and 17 bases lay between the germline ends. The CDR3 has 13 amino acids. Germline CDR1 and CDR2: PRHDT and FYEKMQ (reference sequence). CDR3 bases: TGTGCCAGTCGACAGGCGGCTTCGCACGAGCAGTACTTC. This codes for CASRQAASHEQYF.

At least ten counts were recorded for this clonotype. The rearrangement joins TRBV20-1 to TRBJ1-1; 9 bases line up with TRBD1. In germline, CDR1 is DFQATT, CDR2 SNEGSKA (reference sequence). Trimming cost V 6 bases and J 2 bases; bases outside gene matches: 7. This CDR3 comprises 14 residues. In nucleotides, the CDR3 is TGCAGTGCCCAAGGGACAGGGCCCAACACTGAAGCTTTCTTT. Amino acids: CSAQGTGPNTEAFF.